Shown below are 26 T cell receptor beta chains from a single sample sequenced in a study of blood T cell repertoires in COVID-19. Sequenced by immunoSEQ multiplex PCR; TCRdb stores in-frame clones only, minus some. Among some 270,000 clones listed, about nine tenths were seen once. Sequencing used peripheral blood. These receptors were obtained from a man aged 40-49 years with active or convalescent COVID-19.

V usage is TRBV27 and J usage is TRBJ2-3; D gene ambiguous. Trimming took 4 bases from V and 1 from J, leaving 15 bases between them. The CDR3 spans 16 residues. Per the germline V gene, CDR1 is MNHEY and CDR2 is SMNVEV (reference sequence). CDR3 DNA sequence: TGTGCCAGCAGTTCCCGTGAGGATGTGGGCACAGATACGCAGTATTTT. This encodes CASSSREDVGTDTQYF.

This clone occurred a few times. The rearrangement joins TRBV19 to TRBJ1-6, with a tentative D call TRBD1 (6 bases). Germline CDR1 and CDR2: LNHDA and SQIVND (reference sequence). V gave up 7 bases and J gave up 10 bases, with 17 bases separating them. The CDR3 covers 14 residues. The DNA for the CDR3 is TGTGCCAGTAAACCTACAGGGATTGGGTCACCCCTCCACTTT. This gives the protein CASKPTGIGSPLHF. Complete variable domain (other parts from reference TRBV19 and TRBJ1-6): DGGITQSPKYLFRKEGQNVTLSCEQNLNHDAMYWYRQDPGQGLRLIYYSQIVNDFQKGDIAEGYSVSREKKESFPLTVTSAQKNPTAFYLCASKPTGIGSPLHFGNGTRLTVT.

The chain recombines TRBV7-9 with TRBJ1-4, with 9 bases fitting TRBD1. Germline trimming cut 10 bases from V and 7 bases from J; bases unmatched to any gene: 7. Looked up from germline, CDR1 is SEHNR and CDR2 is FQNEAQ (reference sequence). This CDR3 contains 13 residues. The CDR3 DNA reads TGTGCCACCCGGACAGGGGACGGTGAAAAACTGTTTTTT. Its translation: CATRTGDGEKLFF.

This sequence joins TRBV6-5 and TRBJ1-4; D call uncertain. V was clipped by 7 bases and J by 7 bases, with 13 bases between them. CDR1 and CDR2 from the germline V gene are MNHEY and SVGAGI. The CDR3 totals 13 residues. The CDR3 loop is CASKRAWVEKLFF. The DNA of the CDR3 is TGTGCCAGCAAGAGGGCTTGGGTTGAAAAACTGTTTTTT.

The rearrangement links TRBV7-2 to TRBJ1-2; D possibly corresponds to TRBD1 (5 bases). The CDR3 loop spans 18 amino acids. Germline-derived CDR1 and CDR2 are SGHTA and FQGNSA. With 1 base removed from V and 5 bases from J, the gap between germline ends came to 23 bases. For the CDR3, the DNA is TGTGCCAGCAGCTTAGGGCCTGCGGCGGGGGAGGGGAAGTATGGCTACACCTTC. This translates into CASSLGPAAGEGKYGYTF.

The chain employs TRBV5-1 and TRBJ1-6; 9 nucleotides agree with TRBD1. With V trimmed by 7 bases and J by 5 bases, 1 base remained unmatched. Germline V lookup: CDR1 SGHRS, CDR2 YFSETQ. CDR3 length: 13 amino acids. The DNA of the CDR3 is TGCGCCAGCGGACAGGGGCATAATTCACCCCTCCACTTT. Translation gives CASGQGHNSPLHF.

CDR3 region: CASVPREKEGKNIQYF. The DNA for the CDR3 is TGTGCCAGCGTACCTAGAGAGAAAGAGGGCAAAAACATTCAGTACTTC. V usage is TRBV21-1 and J usage is TRBJ2-4; the table gives TRBD2 as D, unverified against the DNA. TRBV21-1 is annotated as a pseudogene. This CDR3 is built from 16 residues.

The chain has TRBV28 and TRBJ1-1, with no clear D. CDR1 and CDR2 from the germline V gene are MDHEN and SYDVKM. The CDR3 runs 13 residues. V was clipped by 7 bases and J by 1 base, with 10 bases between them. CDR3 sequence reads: CASMLSTNTEAFF. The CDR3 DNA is TGTGCCAGCATGCTCAGTACGAACACTGAAGCTTTCTTT.

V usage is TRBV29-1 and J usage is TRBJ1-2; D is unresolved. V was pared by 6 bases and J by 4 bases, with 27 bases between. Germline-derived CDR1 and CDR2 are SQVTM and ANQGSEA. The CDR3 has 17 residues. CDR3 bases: TGCAGCGTCTACCCCGTTGAGAAAGAGGGAGCGGGCTATGGCTACACCTTC. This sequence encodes CSVYPVEKEGAGYGYTF.

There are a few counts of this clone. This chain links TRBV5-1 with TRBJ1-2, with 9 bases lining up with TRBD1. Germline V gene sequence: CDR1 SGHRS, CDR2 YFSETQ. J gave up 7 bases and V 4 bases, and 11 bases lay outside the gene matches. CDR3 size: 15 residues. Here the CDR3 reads CASSRDGTGNAGYTF. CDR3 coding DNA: TGCGCCAGCAGCCGTGACGGGACAGGGAATGCTGGCTACACCTTC. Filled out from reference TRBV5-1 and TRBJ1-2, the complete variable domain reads KAGVTQTPRYLIKTRGQQVTLSCSPISGHRSVSWYQQTPGQGLQFLFEYFSETQRNKGNFPGRFSGRQFSNSRSEMNVSTLELGDSALYLCASSRDGTGNAGYTFGSGTRLTVV.

CDR3 coding DNA: TGTGCCACCAGTGCCCTAGCGGTGGGGAATGAGCAGTTCTTC. Amino acid sequence: CATSALAVGNEQFF. This chain uses TRBV24-1 with TRBJ2-1; TRBD2 agrees at 7 bases. In germline, CDR1 is KGHDR, CDR2 SFDVKD. The CDR3 is 14 residues long. The junction had 7 bases not matched to a gene; V was cut back by 5 bases and J by 7 bases.

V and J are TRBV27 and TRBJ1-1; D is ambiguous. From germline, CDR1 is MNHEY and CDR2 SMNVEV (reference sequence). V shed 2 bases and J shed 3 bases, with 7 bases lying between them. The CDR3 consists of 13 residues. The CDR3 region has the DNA TGTGCCAGCAGTTTAGGAGTGGACACTGAAGCTTTCTTT. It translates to CASSLGVDTEAFF.

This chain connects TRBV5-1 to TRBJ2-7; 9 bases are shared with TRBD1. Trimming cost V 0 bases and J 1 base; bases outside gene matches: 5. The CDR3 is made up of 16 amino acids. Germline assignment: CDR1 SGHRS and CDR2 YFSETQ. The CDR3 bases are TGCGCCAGCAGCTTGGGGGGGACAGGGATATCCTACGAGCAGTACTTC. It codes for CASSLGGTGISYEQYF.

Written as DNA, the CDR3 is TGTGCCAGCAGCTTAAGGGGCGGACTACGCCAAGAGACCCAGTACTTC. The encoded protein is CASSLRGGLRQETQYF. The genes are TRBV13 and TRBJ2-5, with a possible D match to TRBD2 (6 bases). Trimming removed 2 bases from V and 1 base from J, with 14 bases in between. The CDR3 sequence is 16 residues long. Germline V gene lookup returns CDR1 PRHDT and CDR2 FYEKMQ (reference sequence).

The CDR3 region has the DNA TGTGCCAGCAGTGTGGAAAAGGCAGGGGGCCCAGATACGCAGTATTTT. Translation gives CASSVEKAGGPDTQYF. The genes are TRBV6-1 and TRBJ2-3; 8 positions match TRBD1. In germline, CDR1 is MNHNS, CDR2 SASEGT. The V segment lost 4 bases and the J segment 4 bases; nucleotides outside the gene matches: 10. CDR3 length equals 16 residues.

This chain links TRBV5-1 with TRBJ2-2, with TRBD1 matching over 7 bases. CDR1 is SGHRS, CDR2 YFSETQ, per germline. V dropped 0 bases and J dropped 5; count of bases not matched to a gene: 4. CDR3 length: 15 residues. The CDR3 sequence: CASSLEGGRTGELFF. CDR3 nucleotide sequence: TGCGCCAGCAGCTTGGAAGGGGGCAGGACCGGGGAGCTGTTTTTT.

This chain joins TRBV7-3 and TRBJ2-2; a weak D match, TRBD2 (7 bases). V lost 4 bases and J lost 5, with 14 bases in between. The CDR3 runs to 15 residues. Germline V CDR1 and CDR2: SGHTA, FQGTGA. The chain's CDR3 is CASSSRGARTGELFF. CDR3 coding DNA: TGTGCCAGCAGCTCACGGGGGGCGAGAACCGGGGAGCTGTTTTTT.

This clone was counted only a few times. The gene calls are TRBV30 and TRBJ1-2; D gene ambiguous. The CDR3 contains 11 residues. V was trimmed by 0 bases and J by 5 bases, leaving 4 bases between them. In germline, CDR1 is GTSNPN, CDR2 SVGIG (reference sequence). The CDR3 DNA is TGTGCCTGGAGTGTATCGTATGGCTACACCTTC. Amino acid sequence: CAWSVSYGYTF.

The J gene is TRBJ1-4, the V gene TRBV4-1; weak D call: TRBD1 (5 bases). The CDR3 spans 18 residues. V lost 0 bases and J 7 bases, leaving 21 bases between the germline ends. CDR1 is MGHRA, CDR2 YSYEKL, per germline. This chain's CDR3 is CASSQDLGSPGIGEKLFF. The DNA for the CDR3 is TGCGCCAGCAGCCAAGATCTCGGGTCCCCAGGGATCGGTGAAAAACTGTTTTTT.

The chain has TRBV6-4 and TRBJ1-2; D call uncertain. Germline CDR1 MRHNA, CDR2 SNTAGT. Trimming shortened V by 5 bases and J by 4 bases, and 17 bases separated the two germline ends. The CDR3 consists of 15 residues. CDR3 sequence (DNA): TGTGCCAGCAGTCCCCAACCGGGAGAGGGCTATGGCTACACCTTC. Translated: CASSPQPGEGYGYTF.

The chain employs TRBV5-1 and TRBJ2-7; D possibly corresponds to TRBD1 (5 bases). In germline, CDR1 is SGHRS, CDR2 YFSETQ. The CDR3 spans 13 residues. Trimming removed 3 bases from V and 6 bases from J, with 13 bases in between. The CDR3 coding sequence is TGCGCCAGCAGCTCCCTCCAGGGTCTCGAGCAGTACTTC. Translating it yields CASSSLQGLEQYF.

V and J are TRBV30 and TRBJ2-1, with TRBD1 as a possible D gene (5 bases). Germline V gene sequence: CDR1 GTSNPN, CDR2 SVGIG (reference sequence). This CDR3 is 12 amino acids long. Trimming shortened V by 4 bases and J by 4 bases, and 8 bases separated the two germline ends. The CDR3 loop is CAWTQGYNEQFF. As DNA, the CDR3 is TGTGCCTGGACCCAGGGATACAATGAGCAGTTCTTC.

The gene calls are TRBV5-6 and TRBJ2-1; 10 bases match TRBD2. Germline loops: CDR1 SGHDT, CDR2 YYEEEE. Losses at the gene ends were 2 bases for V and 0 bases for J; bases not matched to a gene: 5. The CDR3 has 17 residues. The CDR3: CASSFASSGSSYNEQFF. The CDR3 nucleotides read TGTGCCAGCAGCTTCGCCTCTAGCGGGAGCTCCTACAATGAGCAGTTCTTC.

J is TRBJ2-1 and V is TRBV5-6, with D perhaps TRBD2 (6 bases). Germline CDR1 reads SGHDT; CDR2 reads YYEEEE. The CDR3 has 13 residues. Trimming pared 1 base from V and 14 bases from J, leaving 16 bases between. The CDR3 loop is CASSLWEVPGEFF. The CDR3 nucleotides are TGTGCCAGCAGCTTGTGGGAGGTCCCCGGGGAGTTCTTC.

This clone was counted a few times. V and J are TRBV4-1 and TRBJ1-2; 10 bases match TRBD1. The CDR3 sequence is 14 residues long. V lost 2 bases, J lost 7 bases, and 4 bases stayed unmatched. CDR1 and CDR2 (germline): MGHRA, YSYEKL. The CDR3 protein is CASSQPTGGFGYTF. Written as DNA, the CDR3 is TGCGCCAGCAGCCAACCGACAGGGGGCTTTGGCTACACCTTC.

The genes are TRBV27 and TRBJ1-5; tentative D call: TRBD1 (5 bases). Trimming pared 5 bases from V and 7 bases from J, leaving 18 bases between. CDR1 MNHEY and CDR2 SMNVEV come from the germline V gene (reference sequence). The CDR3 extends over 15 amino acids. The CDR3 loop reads CASSVGGAHGQPQHF. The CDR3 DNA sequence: TGTGCCAGCAGTGTAGGAGGGGCGCACGGACAGCCCCAGCATTTT.